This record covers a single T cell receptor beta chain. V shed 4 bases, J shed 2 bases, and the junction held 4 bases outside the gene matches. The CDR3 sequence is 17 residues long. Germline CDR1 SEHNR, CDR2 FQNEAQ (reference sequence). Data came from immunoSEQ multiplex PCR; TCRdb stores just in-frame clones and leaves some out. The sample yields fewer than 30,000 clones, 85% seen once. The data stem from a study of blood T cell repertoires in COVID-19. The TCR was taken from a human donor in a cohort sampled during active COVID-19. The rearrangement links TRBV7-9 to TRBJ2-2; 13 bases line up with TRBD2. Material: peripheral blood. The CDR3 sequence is CASSSTSGGSNTGELFF. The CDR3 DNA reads TGTGCCAGCAGCTCGACTAGCGGGGGGAGTAACACCGGGGAGCTGTTTTTT.